Sequencing of this T cell receptor beta chain was carried out in a study of human T cells and chemical hapten exposure. Study information: Upper-back patch tests with 0.01% DPC were read at 6 days.

From germline, CDR1 is LGHNA and CDR2 YSLEER. CDR3 size: 13 residues. V shed 0 bases and J shed 7 bases, with 7 bases lying between them. The time point here: patch test 2, 6 weeks after DPC sensitization. Treatment noted: therapeutic diphenylcyclopropenone sensitization with weekly scalp DPC. Ahead of each patch test application, blood was drawn. Original processing notes: Sample-level TCR yields exhibited a median of 95,638, with a range of roughly 23,224 to 750,000. TCRdb processed the RACE reads anew with MiXCR; each CDR3 protein has one entry. What appears here as the V and J calls and clone size reflects TCRdb's work, not the paper's. The top ten clones hold around 5.6% of a sample with hundreds of thousands of distinct CDR3 sequences, just under 6.5% of them seen once.

The clonotype comes from a woman aged 18-29 years with alopecia areata. Some clones in this sample may be carry-over from other donors' samples. The chain joins TRBV4-3 to TRBJ1-5; D unresolved. The specimen comprised whole blood, sampled in connection with sensitization to the hapten diphenylcyclopropenone (DPC). In DNA form, the CDR3 reads TGCGCCAGCAGCCAAGAGGGAAGGCAGCCCCAGCATTTT. This gives the protein CASSQEGRQPQHF.